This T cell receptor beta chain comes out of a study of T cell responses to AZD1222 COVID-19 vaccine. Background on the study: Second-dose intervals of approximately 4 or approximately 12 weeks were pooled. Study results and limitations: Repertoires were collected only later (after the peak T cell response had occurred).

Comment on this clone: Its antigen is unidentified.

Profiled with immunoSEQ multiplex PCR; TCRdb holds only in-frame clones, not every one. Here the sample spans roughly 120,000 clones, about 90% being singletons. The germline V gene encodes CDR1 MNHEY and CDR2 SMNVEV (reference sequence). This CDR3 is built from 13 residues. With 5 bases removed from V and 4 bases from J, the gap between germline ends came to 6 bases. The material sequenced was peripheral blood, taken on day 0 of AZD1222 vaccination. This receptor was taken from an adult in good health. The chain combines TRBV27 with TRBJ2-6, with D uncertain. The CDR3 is CASSQSGANVLTF. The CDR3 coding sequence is TGTGCCAGCAGTCAGTCGGGGGCCAACGTCCTGACTTTC.